This TCR beta chain was identified in a study of T cell responses to AZD1222 COVID-19 vaccine. General study points: Seropositive status at baseline applied to only a handful of AZD1222 recipients. Spike-specific TCR breadth and depth were elevated following two AZD1222 doses. CD4 TCRs linked to vaccination spanned spike, dominating at 160-218 and 743-854.

The CDR3 is 17 amino acids. V dropped 6 bases and J dropped 2 bases, with 17 bases sitting between them. Germline lookup yields CDR1 MRHNA and CDR2 SNTAGT. The table lists this clone with a few counts. The antigen remains unidentified. Clones were read by immunoSEQ multiplex PCR, and TCRdb kept only the in-frame ones, dropping some. The table lists about 120,000 clones, just under 90% of them singletons. This clonotype was sampled from an adult in good health. Sequences were derived from peripheral blood, sampled on day 0 of AZD1222 vaccination. V usage is TRBV6-4 and J usage is TRBJ1-6, with a possible D match to TRBD1 (6 bases). Here the CDR3 DNA reads TGTGCCAGCAGAAAGGGGGTTAAGAGCACCTATAATTCACCCCTCCACTTT. Translation gives CASRKGVKSTYNSPLHF.